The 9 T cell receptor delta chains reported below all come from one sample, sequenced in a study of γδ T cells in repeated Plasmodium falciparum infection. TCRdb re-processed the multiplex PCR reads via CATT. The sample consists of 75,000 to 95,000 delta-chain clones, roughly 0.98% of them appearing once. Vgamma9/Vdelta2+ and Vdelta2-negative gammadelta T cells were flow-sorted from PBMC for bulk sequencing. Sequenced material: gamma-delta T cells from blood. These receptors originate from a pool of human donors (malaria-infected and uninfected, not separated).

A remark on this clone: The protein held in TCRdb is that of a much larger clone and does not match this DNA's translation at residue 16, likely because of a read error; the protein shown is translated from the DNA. This chain's CDR3 is CACDTPSGSGGPGFTGKLIF. CDR3 sequence (DNA): TGTGCCTGTGACACTCCGTCTGGGTCTGGGGGGCCTGGCTTCACCGGTAAACTCATCTTT. This rearrangement joins TRDV2 to TRDJ1; 7 nucleotides line up with TRDD3. In the absence of a J gene in TCRdb, the DNA was matched to germline to assign it here. The length of the CDR3 is 20 residues. Germline V gene data show CDR1 as GEAIGNYY and CDR2 as EKD.

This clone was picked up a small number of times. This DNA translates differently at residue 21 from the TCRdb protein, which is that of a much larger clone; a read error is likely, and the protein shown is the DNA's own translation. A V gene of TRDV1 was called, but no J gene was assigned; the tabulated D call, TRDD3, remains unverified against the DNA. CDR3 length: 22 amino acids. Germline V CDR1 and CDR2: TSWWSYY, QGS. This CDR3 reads CALGELSYNVLLGDAYTDKLTF. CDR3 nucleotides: TGTGCTCTTGGGGAACTAAGCTACAACGTCTTACTGGGGGATGCTTACACCGATAAACTCACCTTT.

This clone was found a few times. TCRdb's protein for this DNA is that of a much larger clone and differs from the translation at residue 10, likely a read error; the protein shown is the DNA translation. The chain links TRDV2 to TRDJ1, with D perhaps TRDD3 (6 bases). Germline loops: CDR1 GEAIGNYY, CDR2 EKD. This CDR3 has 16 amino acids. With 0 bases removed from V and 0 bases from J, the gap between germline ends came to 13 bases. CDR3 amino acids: CACDTDAGGHTDKLIF. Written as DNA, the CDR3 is TGTGCCTGTGACACCGACGCAGGGGGACACACCGATAAACTCATCTTT.

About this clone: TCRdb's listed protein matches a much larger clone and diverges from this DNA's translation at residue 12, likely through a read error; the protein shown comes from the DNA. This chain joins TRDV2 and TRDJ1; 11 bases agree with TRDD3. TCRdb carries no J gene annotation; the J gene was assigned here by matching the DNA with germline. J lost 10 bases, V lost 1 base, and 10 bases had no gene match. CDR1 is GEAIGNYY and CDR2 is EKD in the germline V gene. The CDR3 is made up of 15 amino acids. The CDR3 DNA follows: TGTGCCTGTGACACGATTAACCTGGGGGATACTAGACTCATCTTT. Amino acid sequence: CACDTINLGDTRLIF.

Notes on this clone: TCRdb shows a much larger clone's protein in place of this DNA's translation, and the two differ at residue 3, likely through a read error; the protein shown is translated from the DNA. This chain's CDR3 is CAPGELGINFRNSWGSTYTDKLIF. Written as DNA, the CDR3 is TGTGCTCCTGGGGAACTAGGTATAAATTTCCGGAACTCCTGGGGGAGTACGTACACCGATAAACTCATCTTT. The chain joins TRDV1 to TRDJ1, with 8 bases matching TRDD3. Because TCRdb records no J gene, it was assigned here through a match of the DNA to germline. This CDR3 comprises 24 residues. CDR1 TSWWSYY and CDR2 QGS come from the germline V gene.

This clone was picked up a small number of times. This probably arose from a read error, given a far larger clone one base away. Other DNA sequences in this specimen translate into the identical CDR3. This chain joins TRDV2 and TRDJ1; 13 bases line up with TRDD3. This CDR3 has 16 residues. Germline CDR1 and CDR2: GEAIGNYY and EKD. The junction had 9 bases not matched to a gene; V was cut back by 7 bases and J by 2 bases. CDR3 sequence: CACYPILGDTTDKLIF. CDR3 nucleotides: TGTGCCTGCTATCCCATACTGGGGGATACGACCGATAAACTCATCTTT.

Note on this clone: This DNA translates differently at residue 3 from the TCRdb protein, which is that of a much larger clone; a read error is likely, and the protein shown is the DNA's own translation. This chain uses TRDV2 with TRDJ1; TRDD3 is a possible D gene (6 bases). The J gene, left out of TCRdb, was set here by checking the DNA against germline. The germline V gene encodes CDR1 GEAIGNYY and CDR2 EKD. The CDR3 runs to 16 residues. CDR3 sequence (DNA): TGTGCCCGTGACCCCCTCGGCGGGGGGGGGGACGATAAACTCATCTTT. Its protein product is CARDPLGGGGDDKLIF.

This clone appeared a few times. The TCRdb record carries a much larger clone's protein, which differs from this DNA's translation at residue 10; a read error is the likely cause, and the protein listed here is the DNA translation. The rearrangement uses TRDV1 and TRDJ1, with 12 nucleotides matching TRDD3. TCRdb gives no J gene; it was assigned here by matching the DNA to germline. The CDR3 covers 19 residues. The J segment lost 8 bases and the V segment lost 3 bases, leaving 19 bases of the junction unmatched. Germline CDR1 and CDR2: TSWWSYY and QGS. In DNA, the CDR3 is TGTGCTCTTGGGGATCCGTGGTCGGGTGCTGGGGGATACGGCGTAAAACTCATCTTT. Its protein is CALGDPWSGAGGYGVKLIF.

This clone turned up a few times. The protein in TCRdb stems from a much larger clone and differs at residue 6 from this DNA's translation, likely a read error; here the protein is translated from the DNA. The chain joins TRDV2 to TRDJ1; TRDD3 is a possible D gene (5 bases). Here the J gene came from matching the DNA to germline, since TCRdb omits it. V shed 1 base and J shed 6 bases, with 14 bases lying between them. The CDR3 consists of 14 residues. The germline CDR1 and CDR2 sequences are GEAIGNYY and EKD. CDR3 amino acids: CACDTAGPRNKLIF. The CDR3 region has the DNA TGTGCCTGTGACACGGCTGGGCCGCGGAATAAACTCATCTTT.